Below, 20 T cell receptor beta chains from the same sample are listed, as sequenced in a study of CD8+ T cells in alopecia areata (dated by TCRdb to 2016 to 2019). In the paper's terms, the time point label means: baseline before oral tofacitinib. The library relied on the immunoSEQ multiplex PCR assay. RNA was extracted from all samples and reverse transcribed into cDNA, which served as template for TCR sequencing. TCRdb mirrors the immuneACCESS table, restricted to in-frame sequences. Some clones are absent from its copies; in checked studies, under half trace to an unresolved V gene, and the reason for the others is unknown. The sample yields under 250,000 clones; 57% were counted once. The ten largest clonotypes hold over 0.4% of the sample. Material: CD4+ T cells sorted from blood, obtained at week 0. These receptors came from a human donor with alopecia areata.

Remarks on this clone: A junction end diverges from the germline sequence, so it may reflect a read error. The V and J genes are TRBV2 and TRBJ2-1, with D possibly matching TRBD1 (6 bases). CDR3 length: 13 amino acids. Germline values: CDR1 SNHLY, CDR2 FYNNEI. Here the CDR3 reads CASSSTGYNEQLF. The CDR3 DNA follows: TGTGCCAGCAGCTCGACAGGTTACAATGAGCAGCTCTTC.

The J gene is TRBJ2-3, the V gene TRBV5-1; the D is unclear. The germline V and J ends were trimmed by 0 bases and 3 bases, with 8 bases remaining between them. Per germline, CDR1 SGHRS and CDR2 YFSETQ. CDR3 size: 14 residues. CDR3 in amino acids: CASSLVDPTDTQYF. DNA of the CDR3: TGCGCCAGCAGCTTGGTAGATCCAACAGATACGCAGTATTTT.

This chain links TRBV9 with TRBJ2-7, with D perhaps matching TRBD1 or TRBD2 (6 bases each). Trimming removed 4 bases at V and 4 bases at J, with 15 bases between. Germline loops: CDR1 SGDLS, CDR2 YYNGEE. This CDR3 is 14 amino acids long. The CDR3 loop is CASSPRGQGYEQYF. Here the CDR3 DNA reads TGTGCCAGCAGCCCCCGGGGGCAGGGGTACGAGCAGTACTTC.

This clone showed up just a few times. The V gene is TRBV5-1, the J gene TRBJ1-2, with D uncertain. The V gene's germline CDR1 is SGHRS and CDR2 YFSETQ. V lost 0 bases to trimming and J lost 8 bases, with 20 bases between them. The CDR3 consists of 16 residues. CDR3 DNA sequence: TGCGCCAGCAGCTTGGGACCCCTGACTGAGGAGGAGGGCTACACCTTC. This sequence encodes CASSLGPLTEEEGYTF.

The chain has TRBV30 and TRBJ2-7; possible D gene TRBD2, 5 bases. The CDR3 has 13 amino acids. From germline, CDR1 is GTSNPN and CDR2 SVGIG (reference sequence). The germline V and J ends were trimmed by 7 bases and 3 bases, with 16 bases remaining between them. The CDR3 loop reads CASKRAGRYEQYF. The CDR3 DNA sequence: TGTGCCTCGAAACGGGCGGGCCGCTACGAGCAGTACTTC.

The CDR3 nucleotides read TGTGCCTGGATCTCCAAAATGAACACTGAAGCTTTCTTT. Translated: CAWISKMNTEAFF. This chain uses TRBV30 with TRBJ1-1; D is ambiguous. The V gene lost 4 bases and the J gene lost 0 bases, with 9 bases spanning the gap. This CDR3 is built from 13 residues. Germline V gene lookup returns CDR1 GTSNPN and CDR2 SVGIG (reference sequence).

The chain couples TRBV29-1 to TRBJ1-1; tentative D call: TRBD1 (5 bases). Per the germline V gene, CDR1 is SQVTM and CDR2 is ANQGSEA. Trimming removed 8 bases at V and 3 bases at J, with 16 bases between. The CDR3 runs 13 residues. The CDR3 protein is CSTRGLVDTEAFF. The CDR3 bases are TGCAGCACTAGGGGATTAGTTGACACTGAAGCTTTCTTT. Full variable domain (rest looked up from reference TRBV29-1 and TRBJ1-1): SAVISQKPSRDICQRGTSLTIQCQVDSQVTMMFWYRQQPGQSLTLIATANQGSEATYESGFVIDKFPISRPNLTFSTLTVSNMSPEDSSIYLCSTRGLVDTEAFFGQGTRLTVV.

V is TRBV13 and J is TRBJ2-1, with D possibly being TRBD2 (6 bases). The CDR3 has 15 residues. Trimming removed 4 bases from V and 4 bases from J, with 14 bases in between. The germline V gene encodes CDR1 PRHDT and CDR2 FYEKMQ (reference sequence). The chain's CDR3 is CASSSLASPYNEQFF. The CDR3 region has the DNA TGTGCCAGCAGCTCACTAGCTTCCCCTTACAATGAGCAGTTCTTC.

This chain links TRBV2 with TRBJ1-1; D possibly corresponds to TRBD1 (6 bases). CDR1 and CDR2 from the germline V gene are SNHLY and FYNNEI. The CDR3 length is 14 residues. V gave up 6 bases and J gave up 1 base, with 12 bases separating them. The DNA of the CDR3 is TGTGCCAGCAGAGGTACAGGGACGAACACTGAAGCTTTCTTT. Protein: CASRGTGTNTEAFF.

This chain joins TRBV2 and TRBJ2-2; 9 bases map to TRBD1. The CDR3 sequence is 15 residues long. V lost 6 bases and J lost 0; bases outside the gene matches: 2. In germline, CDR1 is SNHLY, CDR2 FYNNEI. DNA for the CDR3: TGTGCCAGCAGAGGGACAGGGACGAACACCGGGGAGCTGTTTTTT. Translated, it gives CASRGTGTNTGELFF.

V gene TRBV19 combines with J gene TRBJ1-2, with D perhaps TRBD1 (6 bases). Deletions cut 4 bases from V and 4 bases from J, with 16 bases between. Germline CDR1 and CDR2: LNHDA and SQIVND (reference sequence). This CDR3 is 15 amino acids long. Here the CDR3 DNA reads TGTGCCAGTAGTAGTTCTAGCGGGGGGCCCTATGGCTACACCTTC. Translation gives CASSSSSGGPYGYTF. The whole variable domain, filled in from reference TRBV19 and TRBJ1-2, reads DGGITQSPKYLFRKEGQNVTLSCEQNLNHDAMYWYRQDPGQGLRLIYYSQIVNDFQKGDIAEGYSVSREKKESFPLTVTSAQKNPTAFYLCASSSSSGGPYGYTFGSGTRLTVV.

The chain recombines TRBV18 with TRBJ1-1; 7 bases are shared with TRBD1. Germline V gene sequence: CDR1 KGHSH, CDR2 LQKENI. The trim removed 6 bases at V and 1 base at J, leaving 14 bases unmatched. There are 17 residues in the CDR3. The chain's CDR3 is CASSRVTGTGRNTEAFF. CDR3 coding DNA: TGTGCCAGCTCCCGAGTGACAGGGACGGGACGGAACACTGAAGCTTTCTTT.

The chain recombines TRBV9 with TRBJ2-2; 7 positions agree with TRBD2. The CDR3 totals 12 residues. Germline CDR1 is SGDLS and CDR2 is YYNGEE. V shed 0 bases, J shed 13 bases, and the junction held 3 bases outside the gene matches. The CDR3 protein is CASSVEREGLFF. The DNA of the CDR3 is TGTGCCAGCAGCGTAGAGCGGGAAGGGCTGTTTTTT. Full variable domain (outside the CDR3, taken from reference TRBV9 and TRBJ2-2): DSGVTQTPKHLITATGQRVTLRCSPRSGDLSVYWYQQSLDQGLQFLIQYYNGEERAKGNILERFSAQQFPDLHSELNLSSLELGDSALYFCASSVEREGLFFGEGSRLTVL.

This clone turned up a few times. The chain joins TRBV19 to TRBJ1-5; the D is unclear. CDR1 and CDR2 (germline): LNHDA, SQIVND (reference sequence). CDR3 length: 12 amino acids. V gave up 4 bases and J gave up 4 bases, with 5 bases separating them. The CDR3 DNA sequence: TGTGCCAGTAGTAACTTAAATCAGCCCCAGCATTTT. The encoded protein is CASSNLNQPQHF.

This clone appeared once. The chain has TRBV5-6 and TRBJ2-1; possibly TRBD2 for D (5 bases). CDR1 is SGHDT, CDR2 YYEEEE, per germline. The germline V and J ends were trimmed by 6 bases and 3 bases, with 10 bases remaining between them. CDR3 length: 13 residues. This chain's CDR3 is CASKRENYNEQFF. The CDR3 DNA follows: TGTGCCAGCAAACGGGAAAACTACAATGAGCAGTTCTTC.

This clone showed up just a few times. The chain carries TRBV27 and TRBJ2-3; 8 bases agree with TRBD2. Trimming took 4 bases from V and 2 from J; bases not matched to a gene: 5. This CDR3 has 15 residues. Germline V gene sequence: CDR1 MNHEY, CDR2 SMNVEV (reference sequence). Here the CDR3 DNA reads TGTGCCAGCAGTTCCTTAGCGGGGTACACAGATACGCAGTATTTT. It codes for CASSSLAGYTDTQYF.

This chain connects TRBV29-1 to TRBJ1-1; no reliable D call. V was shortened by 4 bases and J by 5 bases, with 14 bases between the two germline ends. Looked up from germline, CDR1 is SQVTM and CDR2 is ANQGSEA. The length of the CDR3 is 13 residues. This CDR3 is CSVVGRVFTEAFF. The CDR3 region has the DNA TGCAGCGTTGTAGGTCGGGTCTTTACTGAAGCTTTCTTT.

The chain has TRBV18 and TRBJ1-2; D possibly corresponds to TRBD1 (5 bases). Germline assignment: CDR1 KGHSH and CDR2 LQKENI. CDR3 length equals 12 residues. Deletions cut 5 bases from V and 5 bases from J, with 9 bases between. The CDR3 here is CASSVGLYGYTF. The CDR3, as DNA: TGTGCCAGCTCAGTGGGACTTTATGGCTACACCTTC.

The chain is built from TRBV29-1 and TRBJ2-1; a weak D match, TRBD1 (5 bases). Looked up from germline, CDR1 is SQVTM and CDR2 is ANQGSEA. The CDR3 is made up of 13 amino acids. V shed 4 bases and J shed 4 bases, with 11 bases lying between them. The CDR3 loop reads CSVVAQGYNEQFF. In DNA, the CDR3 is TGCAGCGTTGTCGCGCAGGGATACAATGAGCAGTTCTTC.

The CDR3 sequence: CASSGTPRVYEQYF. CDR3 sequence (DNA): TGTGCCAGTAGCGGGACTCCTAGGGTGTACGAGCAGTACTTC. V gene TRBV19 combines with J gene TRBJ2-7, with D maybe TRBD2 (6 bases). The CDR3 consists of 14 residues. Trimming cost V 6 bases and J 4 bases, with 16 bases left between them. Looked up from germline, CDR1 is LNHDA and CDR2 is SQIVND (reference sequence).